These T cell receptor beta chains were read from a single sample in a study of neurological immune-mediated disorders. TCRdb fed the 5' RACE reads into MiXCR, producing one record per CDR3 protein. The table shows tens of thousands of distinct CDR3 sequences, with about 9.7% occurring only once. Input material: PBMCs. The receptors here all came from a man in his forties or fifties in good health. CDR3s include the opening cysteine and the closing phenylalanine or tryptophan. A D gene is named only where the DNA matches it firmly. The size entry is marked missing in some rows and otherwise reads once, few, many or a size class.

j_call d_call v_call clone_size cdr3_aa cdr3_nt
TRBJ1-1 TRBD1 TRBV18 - CASSPRDSWANTEAFF TGTGCCAGCTCACCGCGGGACAGTTGGGCGAACACTGAAGCTTTCTTT
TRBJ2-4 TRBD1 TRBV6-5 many CASSADRVVKNIQYF TGTGCCAGCAGTGCTGACAGGGTTGTCAAAAACATTCAGTACTTC
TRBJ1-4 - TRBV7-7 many CASSQGQGGEKLFF TGTGCCAGCAGCCAAGGGCAGGGAGGAGAAAAACTGTTTTTT
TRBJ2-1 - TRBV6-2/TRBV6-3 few CASSYSGTYISYNEQFF TGTGCCAGCAGTTACTCGGGGACCTATATCTCCTACAATGAGCAGTTCTTC
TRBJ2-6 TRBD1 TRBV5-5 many CASSDIGTGLSGANVLTF TGTGCCAGCAGCGATATCGGGACAGGGCTTTCCGGGGCCAACGTCCTGACTTTC
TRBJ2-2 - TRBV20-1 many CSASPNTGELFF TGCAGTGCATCGCCGAACACCGGGGAGCTGTTTTTT
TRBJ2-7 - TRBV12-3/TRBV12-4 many CASSLGSGGASYEQYF TGTGCCAGCAGTCTTGGGTCAGGGGGGGCGTCCTACGAGCAGTACTTC
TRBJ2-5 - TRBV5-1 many CASSLVGTQETQYF TGCGCCAGCAGCTTGGTAGGGACCCAAGAGACCCAGTACTTC
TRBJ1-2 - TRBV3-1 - CASSQSALSYGYTF TGTGCCAGCAGCCAATCTGCACTGAGCTATGGCTACACCTTC
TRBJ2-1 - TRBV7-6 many CASSLWGTVGGRGEQFF TGTGCCAGCAGCTTATGGGGGACAGTGGGGGGTCGGGGTGAGCAGTTCTTC
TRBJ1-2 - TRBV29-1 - CSVEDSVGYTF TGCAGCGTTGAAGACAGTGTGGGCTACACCTTC
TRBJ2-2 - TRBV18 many CASSPQSGVNTGELFF TGTGCCAGCTCACCACAGTCAGGGGTGAACACCGGGGAGCTGTTTTTT
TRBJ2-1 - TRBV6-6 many CASSQQERSYNEQFF TGTGCCAGCAGCCAACAGGAGCGCTCCTACAATGAGCAGTTCTTC
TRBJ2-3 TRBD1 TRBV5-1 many CASSPGTGADTQYF TGCGCCAGCAGCCCCGGGACAGGGGCAGATACGCAGTATTTT
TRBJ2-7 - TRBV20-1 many CSASDWEQYF TGCAGTGCTTCGGACTGGGAGCAGTACTTC
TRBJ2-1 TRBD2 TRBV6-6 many CASRGLDKIAYNEQFF TGTGCCAGCAGAGGACTAGACAAGATCGCGTACAATGAGCAGTTCTTC
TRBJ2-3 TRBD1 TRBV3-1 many CASSPVTGSTDTQYF TGTGCCAGCAGCCCGGTGACAGGGAGCACAGATACGCAGTATTTT
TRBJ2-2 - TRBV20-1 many CSAADQPGPNTGELFF TGCAGTGCCGCAGACCAACCGGGACCGAACACCGGGGAGCTGTTTTTT
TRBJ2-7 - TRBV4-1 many CASSQERTGSSYEQYF TGCGCCAGCAGCCAAGAACGAACAGGGAGCTCCTACGAGCAGTACTTC
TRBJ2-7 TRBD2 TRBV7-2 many CASSSRTSGGAFYEQYF TGTGCCAGCAGCTCCAGGACTAGCGGGGGGGCCTTCTACGAGCAGTACTTC
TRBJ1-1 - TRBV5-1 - CASSLASSNTEAFF TGCGCCAGCAGCTTGGCCAGCTCGAACACTGAAGCTTTCTTT
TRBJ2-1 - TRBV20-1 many CSARGQLSSYNEQFF TGCAGTGCTAGAGGGCAGTTAAGCTCCTACAATGAGCAGTTCTTC
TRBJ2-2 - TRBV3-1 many CASSPWGRVLNTGELFF TGTGCCAGCAGCCCATGGGGCCGCGTACTGAACACCGGGGAGCTGTTTTTT
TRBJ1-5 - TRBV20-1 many CSAREGGWPHF TGCAGTGCTAGAGAAGGAGGGTGGCCGCATTTT
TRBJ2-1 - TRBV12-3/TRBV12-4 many CASTRTDNEQFF TGTGCCAGCACCAGGACTGACAATGAGCAGTTCTTC
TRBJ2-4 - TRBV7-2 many CASSRRLAKNIQYF TGTGCCAGCAGCCGACGGCTAGCCAAAAACATTCAGTACTTC
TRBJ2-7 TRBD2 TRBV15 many CATSRDVAGGSQQYF TGTGCCACCAGCAGAGATGTAGCGGGAGGGTCCCAGCAGTACTTC
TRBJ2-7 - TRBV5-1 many CASSSSPLAATYEQYF TGCGCCAGCAGCTCGAGTCCTTTAGCGGCCACCTACGAGCAGTACTTC
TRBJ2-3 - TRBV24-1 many CATSDNSGVRADTQYF TGTGCCACCAGTGATAACTCAGGGGTACGGGCAGATACGCAGTATTTT
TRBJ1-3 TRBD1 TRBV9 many CASSADRAGNTIYF TGTGCCAGCAGCGCCGACAGGGCGGGAAACACCATATATTTT
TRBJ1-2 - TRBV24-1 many CATSVGGQNYGYTF TGTGCCACCAGTGTGGGGGGCCAGAACTATGGCTACACCTTC
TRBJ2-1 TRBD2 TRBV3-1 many CASSQDRLAGIYNEQFF TGTGCCAGCAGCCAAGATAGACTAGCGGGGATCTACAATGAGCAGTTCTTC
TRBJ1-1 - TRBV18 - CASSPREGEAFF TGTGCCAGCTCACCCCGGGAGGGTGAAGCTTTCTTT
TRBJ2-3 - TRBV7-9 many CASSSQGRDTQYF TGTGCCAGCAGCTCCCAAGGGAGAGATACGCAGTATTTT
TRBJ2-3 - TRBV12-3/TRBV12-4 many CASSTSQVQYF TGTGCCAGCAGCACTAGCCAGGTGCAGTATTTT
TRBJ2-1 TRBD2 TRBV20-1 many CSARTSGGENEQFF TGCAGTGCCAGGACTAGCGGGGGGGAGAATGAGCAGTTCTTC
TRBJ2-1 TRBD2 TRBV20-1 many CSARRLGTSGTDEQFF TGCAGTGCTAGGCGACTTGGGACTAGCGGAACGGATGAGCAGTTCTTC
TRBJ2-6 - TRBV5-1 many CASMGTTSGANVLTF TGCGCCAGCATGGGGACAACCTCTGGGGCCAACGTCCTGACTTTC
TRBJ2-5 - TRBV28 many CASSLSQQRETQYF TGTGCCAGCAGTTTGAGTCAGCAACGGGAGACCCAGTACTTC
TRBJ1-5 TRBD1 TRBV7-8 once CASRTGTGSNSNQPQHF TGTGCCAGCAGAACCGGGACAGGGAGTAATAGCAATCAGCCCCAGCATTTT
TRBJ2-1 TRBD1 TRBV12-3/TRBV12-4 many CASRRGTGVFSYNEQFF TGTGCCAGCAGACGAGGGACAGGGGTCTTCTCCTACAATGAGCAGTTCTTC
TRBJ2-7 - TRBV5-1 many CASSFNEGKGEQYF TGCGCCAGCAGCTTCAATGAGGGCAAGGGGGAGCAGTACTTC
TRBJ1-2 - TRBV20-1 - CSASAQSYGYTF TGCAGTGCTAGTGCCCAGAGCTATGGCTACACCTTC
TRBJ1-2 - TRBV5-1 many CASSLGWGPTRGYTF TGCGCCAGCAGCTTGGGATGGGGACCGACGAGGGGCTACACCTTC
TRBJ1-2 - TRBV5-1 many CASSLYGGGDGYTF TGCGCCAGCAGCTTGTACGGGGGGGGCGATGGCTACACCTTC
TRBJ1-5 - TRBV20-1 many CSASTPGGRGLGNQPQHF TGCAGTGCGAGTACCCCTGGGGGACGGGGGCTCGGGAATCAGCCCCAGCATTTT
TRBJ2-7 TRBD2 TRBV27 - CASSYRFGLVIPYEQYF TGTGCCAGCAGTTATCGTTTCGGACTAGTAATTCCCTACGAGCAGTACTTC
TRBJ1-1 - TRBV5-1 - CASSYTGENTEAFF TGCGCCAGCAGCTATACAGGAGAGAACACTGAAGCTTTCTTT
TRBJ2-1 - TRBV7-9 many CASSLEEQFF TGTGCCAGCAGCTTAGAGGAGCAGTTCTTC
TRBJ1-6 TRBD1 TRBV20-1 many CSARRRDRGNSPLHF TGCAGTGCTAGACGTAGGGACAGGGGAAATTCACCCCTCCACTTT
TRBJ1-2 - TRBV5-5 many CASSSDRSVAYGYTF TGTGCCAGCAGCTCCGACAGATCGGTGGCTTATGGCTACACCTTC
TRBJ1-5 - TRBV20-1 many CSAIAPEINSNQPQHF TGCAGTGCTATAGCCCCTGAGATTAATAGCAATCAGCCCCAGCATTTT
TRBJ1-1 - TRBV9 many CASSVGGSTEAFF TGTGCCAGCAGCGTGGGGGGTAGCACTGAAGCTTTCTTT
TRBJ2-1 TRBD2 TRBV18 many CASSLGGTSGRYEQFF TGTGCCAGCTCCCTAGGAGGGACTAGCGGGAGATATGAGCAGTTCTTC